This T cell receptor beta chain was identified during a study of T cell changes during pregnancy in multiple sclerosis. Only in-frame clones appear in the TCRdb table, and some are missing; sequencing was by immunoSEQ multiplex PCR. The sample carries around 49,000 clones, almost 90% recorded once. V gave up 0 bases and J gave up 9 bases; unmatched junction bases: 21. The CDR3 loop spans 19 amino acids. Germline CDR1 reads SGHRS; CDR2 reads YFSETQ. The receptor comes from a female donor in good health, enrolled as a control in a pregnancy study. Here the sequenced sample was peripheral blood, taken after pregnancy. The V call is TRBV5-1, the J call TRBJ2-1; TRBD2 agrees at 7 bases. The CDR3 sequence: CASSLGAIGGRAIGGEQFF. The CDR3 DNA follows: TGCGCCAGCAGCTTGGGGGCGATTGGAGGGAGGGCCATTGGGGGTGAGCAGTTCTTC.